Below are 29 T cell receptor beta chains sequenced from a single sample in a study of blood T cell repertoires in COVID-19. The assay was immunoSEQ multiplex PCR, and TCRdb's table has in-frame clones only and misses some. In the table there are 120,000 to 150,000 clones, 84% of which are singletons. Sequencing was performed on PBMCs or T cells enriched from blood (not recorded which). The receptors stem from a woman aged 45-60 years who had been exposed to COVID-19.

This sequence joins TRBV5-1 and TRBJ2-1; D unclear. V gave up 0 bases and J gave up 10 bases, with 5 bases separating them. Germline values: CDR1 SGHRS, CDR2 YFSETQ. The CDR3 covers 11 residues. The CDR3 loop is CASSLVQEQFF. In nucleotides, the CDR3 is TGCGCCAGCAGCTTGGTACAGGAGCAGTTCTTC.

CDR3 sequence reads: CASIRRGQGPYEQYF. CDR3 nucleotides: TGTGCCAGCATCCGGAGAGGACAGGGACCCTACGAGCAGTACTTC. V gene TRBV7-2 combines with J gene TRBJ2-7, with TRBD1 matching 8 bases. There are 15 residues in the CDR3. The V gene's germline CDR1 is SGHTA and CDR2 FQGNSA. After removal of 7 bases from V and 2 bases from J, the junction contained 10 bases not matched to a gene.

The rearrangement links TRBV5-5 to TRBJ1-6; possible D gene TRBD1, 5 bases. The ends were cut back, 1 base at V and 13 bases at J, with 27 bases in the middle. The CDR3 has 18 residues. The germline V gene has CDR1 SGHKS and CDR2 YYEKEE (reference sequence). This chain's CDR3 is CASSLRGPTAGQLTPLHF. As DNA, the CDR3 is TGTGCCAGCAGCTTGAGAGGCCCTACTGCGGGGCAGTTGACGCCCCTCCACTTT.

The rearrangement joins TRBV12-3 or TRBV12-4 to TRBJ2-2; D is unresolved. This CDR3 has 13 residues. V lost 3 bases and J 2 bases, leaving 4 bases between the germline ends. CDR3 in amino acids: CASSFGNTGELFF. CDR3 nucleotides: TGTGCCAGCAGTTTCGGTAACACCGGGGAGCTGTTTTTT.

Comment on this clone: At one of its ends the junction is not consistent with the germline gene, which may arise from a read error. The chain carries TRBV5-1 and TRBJ2-7; 10 nucleotides match TRBD2. Germline V gene data show CDR1 as SGHRS and CDR2 as YFSETQ. This CDR3 has 15 residues. The chain's CDR3 is CARSGGAGGTGEQYF. CDR3 nucleotides: TGCGCCCGCAGCGGGGGGGCGGGAGGCACCGGTGAGCAGTACTTC.

The chain joins TRBV5-5 to TRBJ1-5, with TRBD1 as a possible D gene (6 bases). Looked up from germline, CDR1 is SGHKS and CDR2 is YYEKEE (reference sequence). CDR3 size: 16 residues. Trimming stripped 3 bases from V and 4 bases from J, with 17 bases between. CDR3 sequence reads: CASSWGGRQFNQPQHF. The CDR3 DNA is TGTGCCAGCAGCTGGGGGGGCCGACAGTTTAATCAGCCCCAGCATTTT.

This clone showed up just once. V is TRBV9 and J is TRBJ1-2; D is unclear. Per the germline V gene, CDR1 is SGDLS and CDR2 is YYNGEE. This CDR3 is built from 18 residues. V shed 0 bases and J shed 8 bases, with 26 bases lying between them. The CDR3 loop reads CASSVEPLGEGNSGGYTF. In DNA, the CDR3 is TGTGCCAGCAGCGTAGAACCCCTGGGAGAAGGAAATTCGGGAGGCTACACCTTC.

The V and J genes are TRBV3-1 (or the pseudogene TRBV3-2) and TRBJ1-5; 7 bases are a match to TRBD1. CDR1 is LGHDT, CDR2 YNNKEL, per germline (reference sequence). Trimming removed 1 base from V and 0 bases from J; junction bases left unmatched: 9. This CDR3 has 18 residues. The CDR3 reads CASSQGRGDRYSNQPQHF. CDR3 DNA: TGTGCCAGCAGCCAAGGGCGGGGGGACAGATATAGCAATCAGCCCCAGCATTTT.

The V gene is TRBV7-9, the J gene TRBJ2-3; 7 nucleotides align to TRBD1. This CDR3 comprises 15 residues. The trim removed 5 bases at V and 4 bases at J, leaving 9 bases unmatched. In germline, CDR1 is SEHNR, CDR2 FQNEAQ (reference sequence). Written as DNA, the CDR3 is TGTGCCAGCAGCCGAAAGCGACAGGGCGCAGATACGCAGTATTTT. It encodes CASSRKRQGADTQYF.

This clone was found once. The genes are TRBV11-2 and TRBJ2-3; 10 positions match TRBD2. Looked up from germline, CDR1 is SGHAT and CDR2 is FQNNGV. Trimming took 5 bases from V and 1 from J; bases not matched to a gene: 6. This CDR3 spans 16 amino acids. CDR3 DNA: TGTGCCAGCAGCCCCCCCGGACTAGCGGGCACAGATACGCAGTATTTT. Translating gives CASSPPGLAGTDTQYF.

In this sample, this clone turned up once. The junction and the germline gene differ at one end; a read error may be behind it. This chain connects TRBV4-3 to TRBJ2-3; TRBD1 agrees at 10 bases. CDR1 and CDR2 (germline): LGHNA, YSLEER. CDR3 length: 16 residues. Written as DNA, the CDR3 is TGCGCCAGCAGCCAAGGCTTGGGACAGGGGACAGGTACGCAGTATTTT. Translated, it gives CASSQGLGQGTGTQYF.

Remarks on this clone: The same CDR3 arises from other DNA sequences in this sample as well. The rearrangement uses TRBV12-3 or TRBV12-4 and TRBJ1-1; D gene unclear. The CDR3 is 12 amino acids. Between the trimmed V and J ends, which lost 6 bases and 1 base, there was a span of 6 bases. Here the CDR3 DNA reads TGTGCCAGCAGCCCGGGGAACACTGAAGCTTTCTTT. Translating gives CASSPGNTEAFF.

The rearrangement links TRBV9 to TRBJ2-5, with TRBD2 as a possible D gene (6 bases). The length of the CDR3 is 17 residues. Deletions cut 2 bases from V and 2 bases from J, with 19 bases between. CDR1 and CDR2 from the germline V gene are SGDLS and YYNGEE. CDR3 DNA: TGTGCCAGCAGCGTGGGCTGGGCGGGGAAGGGTCAAGAGACCCAGTACTTC. This gives the protein CASSVGWAGKGQETQYF.

This clone appeared once. CDR3 sequence: CASSFEWATQYF. The CDR3 DNA follows: TGTGCCAGCAGCTTTGAATGGGCGACCCAGTACTTC. V and J are TRBV7-2 and TRBJ2-5, with D uncertain. CDR1 SGHTA and CDR2 FQGNSA come from the germline V gene. The CDR3 totals 12 residues. V was trimmed by 3 bases and J by 7 bases, leaving 9 bases between them.

This rearrangement joins TRBV5-4 to TRBJ2-5, with D maybe TRBD2 (6 bases). The CDR3 is made up of 13 amino acids. Between the trimmed V and J ends, which lost 1 base and 5 bases, there was a span of 9 bases. In germline, CDR1 is SGHNT, CDR2 YYREEE (reference sequence). Written as DNA, the CDR3 is TGTGCCAGCAGCTTGAACAGCGGGGAGACCCAGTACTTC. Encoded protein: CASSLNSGETQYF.

The sample holds a few counts of this clone. The rearrangement uses TRBV7-2 and TRBJ2-1; TRBD2 agrees at 9 bases. V lost 1 base to trimming and J lost 6 bases; unmatched junction nucleotides: 4. The CDR3 totals 15 residues. Germline-derived CDR1 and CDR2 are SGHTA and FQGNSA. CDR3 DNA: TGTGCCAGCAGCTTAGTTAGCGGGAGTGTCAATGAGCAGTTCTTC. Protein product: CASSLVSGSVNEQFF.

This clone was picked up one time. The V and J genes are TRBV5-6 and TRBJ2-3, with TRBD2 matching 12 bases. The V segment lost 5 bases and the J segment 2 bases; nucleotides outside the gene matches: 15. The CDR3 is made up of 19 amino acids. CDR1 SGHDT and CDR2 YYEEEE come from the germline V gene. CDR3 sequence reads: CASSLAGLAGPWDTDTQYF. CDR3 coding DNA: TGTGCCAGCAGTTTAGCGGGACTAGCGGGTCCATGGGACACAGATACGCAGTATTTT.

The chain has TRBV11-2 and TRBJ1-4; TRBD1 might be the D (5 bases). The germline V and J ends were trimmed by 5 bases and 2 bases, with 12 bases remaining between them. From germline, CDR1 is SGHAT and CDR2 FQNNGV. CDR3 length: 15 amino acids. CDR3 nucleotide sequence: TGTGCCAGCAGCCCACGGGGGGAGACTAATGAAAAACTGTTTTTT. Its protein is CASSPRGETNEKLFF. The variable domain in full, with the rest retrieved from reference TRBV11-2 and TRBJ1-4, is EAGVAQSPRYKIIEKRQSVAFWCNPISGHATLYWYQQILGQGPKLLIQFQNNGVVDDSQLPKDRFSAERLKGVDSTLKIQPAKLEDSAVYLCASSPRGETNEKLFFGSGTQLSVL.

The J gene is TRBJ1-1, the V gene TRBV6-6; 8 bases fit TRBD1. Germline V gene sequence: CDR1 MNHNY, CDR2 SVGAGI (reference sequence). The CDR3 consists of 15 residues. Losses at the gene ends were 10 bases for V and 5 bases for J; bases not matched to a gene: 15. CDR3 sequence: CATSGQGVARTEAFF. CDR3 sequence (DNA): TGTGCCACGTCAGGACAGGGCGTAGCCAGGACTGAAGCTTTCTTT.

The gene calls are TRBV7-8 and TRBJ1-4, with TRBD1 matching over 7 bases. This CDR3 contains 17 residues. Germline V gives CDR1 SGHVS, CDR2 FQNEAQ. J gave up 2 bases and V 5 bases, and 11 bases lay outside the gene matches. The CDR3 loop is CASSPGQTGQTNEKLFF. Written as DNA, the CDR3 is TGTGCCAGCAGCCCGGGACAGACCGGACAGACTAATGAAAAACTGTTTTTT. The variable domain in full, with the rest retrieved from reference TRBV7-8 and TRBJ1-4, is GAGVSQSPRYKVAKRGQDVALRCDPISGHVSLFWYQQALGQGPEFLTYFQNEAQLDKSGLPSDRFFAERPEGSVSTLKIQRTQQEDSAVYLCASSPGQTGQTNEKLFFGSGTQLSVL.

The chain carries TRBV7-8 and TRBJ2-7; 9 nucleotides match TRBD2. This CDR3 region has 14 residues. Looked up from germline, CDR1 is SGHVS and CDR2 is FQNEAQ. V was pared by 5 bases and J by 1 base, with 3 bases of the junction left unmatched. The CDR3 here is CASSLSGSSYEQYF. In nucleotides, the CDR3 is TGTGCCAGCAGCCTTAGCGGGAGTTCCTACGAGCAGTACTTC.

The V and J genes are TRBV10-1 and TRBJ2-2, with a weak D call TRBD1 (6 bases). The CDR3 extends over 13 amino acids. The germline V gene has CDR1 WNHNN and CDR2 SYGVQD (reference sequence). Trimming shortened V by 10 bases and J by 3 bases, and 12 bases separated the two germline ends. The CDR3 DNA reads TGCGCCAATCCGGGACACGACACCGGGGAGCTGTTTTTT. Translated: CANPGHDTGELFF.

V gene TRBV5-6 combines with J gene TRBJ1-3, with 7 bases aligning to TRBD1. There are 14 residues in the CDR3. Germline CDR1 is SGHDT and CDR2 is YYEEEE. V shed 4 bases, J shed 3 bases, and the junction held 4 bases outside the gene matches. CDR3 protein: CASSGGQLGNTIYF. The CDR3 DNA sequence: TGTGCCAGCAGCGGGGGACAGCTTGGAAACACCATATATTTT.

The rearrangement joins TRBV3-1 (or the pseudogene TRBV3-2) to TRBJ1-2, with D uncertain. Deletions cut 0 bases from V and 4 bases from J, with 15 bases between. CDR3 length equals 16 residues. The V gene's germline CDR1 is LGHDT and CDR2 YNNKEL (reference sequence). In DNA, the CDR3 is TGTGCCAGCAGCCAAGACTCCGCAGGCCGTGGCTATGGCTACACCTTC. This sequence encodes CASSQDSAGRGYGYTF.

In nucleotides, the CDR3 is TGTGCCAGCACGGTCACAGATACGCAGTATTTT. It encodes CASTVTDTQYF. V usage is TRBV2 and J usage is TRBJ2-3; no clear D. The CDR3 totals 11 residues. Germline assignment: CDR1 SNHLY and CDR2 FYNNEI. Trimming shortened V by 7 bases and J by 2 bases, and 4 bases separated the two germline ends. The variable domain in full, with the rest retrieved from reference TRBV2 and TRBJ2-3, is EPEVTQTPSHQVTQMGQEVILRCVPISNHLYFYWYRQILGQKVEFLVSFYNNEISEKSEIFDDQFSVERPDGSNFTLKIRSTKLEDSAMYFCASTVTDTQYFGPGTRLTVL.

The chain carries TRBV7-2 and TRBJ1-1; the D is unclear. Trimming took off 8 bases at V and 0 bases at J, with 10 bases between the two ends. CDR1 is SGHTA and CDR2 is FQGNSA in the germline V gene. This CDR3 has 13 amino acids. The CDR3 bases are TGTGCCAGCTCTTCCACTTTGAACACTGAAGCTTTCTTT. Translated, it gives CASSSTLNTEAFF.

The chain couples TRBV6-5 to TRBJ2-4; 9 positions match TRBD1. Trimming at V came to 0 bases and at J to 8 bases, leaving 5 bases not matched to a gene. This CDR3 comprises 15 residues. The germline V gene encodes CDR1 MNHEY and CDR2 SVGAGI. The CDR3 here is CASSYSRDREDIQYF. Here the CDR3 DNA reads TGTGCCAGCAGTTACTCGAGGGACAGGGAGGACATTCAGTACTTC.

The V gene is TRBV28, the J gene TRBJ1-3; D unresolved. Trimming took 5 bases from V and 3 from J, leaving 17 bases between them. Per the germline V gene, CDR1 is MDHEN and CDR2 is SYDVKM. The CDR3 covers 16 residues. The CDR3 region is CASSIYPRGGGNTIYF. For the CDR3, the DNA is TGTGCCAGCAGTATATACCCCCGGGGAGGTGGAAACACCATATATTTT.

This rearrangement joins TRBV6-6 to TRBJ2-7, with 7 nucleotides matching TRBD1. This CDR3 comprises 15 residues. The germline V gene has CDR1 MNHNY and CDR2 SVGAGI (reference sequence). V lost 6 bases to trimming and J lost 1 base; unmatched junction nucleotides: 9. In DNA form, the CDR3 reads TGTGCCAGCAGACCAAGGGACAGTTTTTCCTACGAGCAGTACTTC. Translating gives CASRPRDSFSYEQYF.